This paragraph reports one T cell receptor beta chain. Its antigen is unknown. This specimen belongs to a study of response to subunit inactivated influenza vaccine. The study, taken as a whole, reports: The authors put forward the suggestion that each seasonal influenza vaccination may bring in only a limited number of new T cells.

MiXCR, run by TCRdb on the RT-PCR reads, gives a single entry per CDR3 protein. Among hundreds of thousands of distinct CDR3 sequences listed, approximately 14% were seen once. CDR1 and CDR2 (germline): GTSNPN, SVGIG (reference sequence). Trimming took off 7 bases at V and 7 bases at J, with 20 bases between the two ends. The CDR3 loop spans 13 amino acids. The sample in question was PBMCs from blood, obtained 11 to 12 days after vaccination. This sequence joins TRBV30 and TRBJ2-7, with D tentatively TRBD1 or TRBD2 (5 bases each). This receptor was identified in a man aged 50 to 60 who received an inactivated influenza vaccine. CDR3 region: CASTWGSFLEQYF. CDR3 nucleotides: TGTGCCTCGACCTGGGGGTCCTTCCTGGAGCAGTACTTC.